This TCR beta chain stems from a study of T cells in Graves' hyperthyroidism and ophthalmopathy (dated by TCRdb to about 2019). Some background on the complete study: Peripheral blood was collected at initial diagnosis, before any treatment. Thyroid tissue and blood T-cell repertoires from six Graves' hyperthyroidism patients were also compared in the study. After blood sampling, hyperthyroidism patients were treated with methimazole at a starting dose of 30 mg daily, and ophthalmopathy patients were treated with high-dose intravenous methylprednisolone. The 80 to 100 discovery patients were randomly divided into training and test sets at a 7:3 ratio. To identify TCR V-J signatures that set the groups apart, the researchers used a discovery cohort of about a hundred patients, made up of under 45 with Graves' ophthalmopathy and 57 with stable Graves' hyperthyroidism. TCR Vbeta CDR3 sequencing of some 140 peripheral blood samples (43 ophthalmopathy, roughly 72 hyperthyroidism and around 17 progressor patients) is reported in the paper. Whether ophthalmopathy could be predicted prospectively was tested in an independent validation cohort made up of about 20 hyperthyroidism patients plus 17 patients who later progressed to ophthalmopathy. Results the study describes overall, beyond this receptor: In validation, the model predicted progression to ophthalmopathy with 55% to 71% sensitivity and approximately 74% specificity, a median of about 6 months before onset. No statistical method was used to set the sample size in advance, and investigators knew the group allocation. Most expanded thyroid clonotypes (frequency above 0.001) were also detected in blood, suggesting blood repertoires may reflect thyroid immune responses. Ophthalmopathy was separated from stable hyperthyroidism by a 13 V-J signature model, with approximately 89% sensitivity and roughly 81% specificity obtained in cross-validation and 80%/75% obtained in testing.

The TCR beta CDR3 regions were amplified from RNA transcripts. For the first round of RT-PCR on the TCR CDR3, the HTBI primer set was used together with the Qiagen OneStep RT-PCR kit. Libraries were constructed in a second round of multiplex PCR, after which size selection and purification were carried out. Sequencing of the libraries was done on an Illumina HiSeq2000 using paired-end 100 bp reads. Concerning the study's data processing: Raw data were processed with SOAPnuke, discarding reads with adapters, uncalled bases, mean Phred below 15, or no exact constant-primer or identifier match. COPE v1.2.5 was used to merge high-quality paired reads, and clonotypes were defined as unique nucleotide sequences. Clonotypes were aligned to IMGT TRBV, TRBD and TRBJ reference segments using MiTCR v1.1. Only V-J combinations with frequency above 0.0001, covering approximately 99% of repertoires, were analysed. The TCS score was defined as F50 (clonal expansion) divided by E x V (chaos), with BLOSUM62-based TCRdist calculated between CDR3 peptides within each V-J. Welch's t-statistics and random forest reduced around 510 V-J features to 13, which were used in a naive Bayes classifier (R e1071). Using fastp at Q25 and MiXCR, TCRdb reprocessed the public reads and kept productive beta chains. CDR3 protein sequences are deduplicated, and each keeps its most common genes and DNA. The V and J calls were not made by the authors but by TCRdb's processing. The sample table contains around 280,000 distinct CDR3 sequences; only one count was recorded for roughly 13% of them. The biggest ten clones account for 7% to 9.5% of the sample.

This clonotype was recorded at least ten times. Its antigen has not been determined. There are no base qualities to consult, and no much larger clone falls within one base. Stable Graves' hyperthyroidism was defined as the absence of progression to ophthalmopathy over 18 months of follow-up. Hyperthyroidism patients were aged 18 to 65 years and newly diagnosed, with disease duration of less than 2 months. The study excluded patients with uncontrolled infections, other autoimmune diseases, pregnancy or lactation. Diagnoses relied on clinical symptoms, serum thyroxine and TRAb, thyroid ultrasound and orbital computed tomography. Ficoll-Paque density gradient centrifugation was used to isolate PBMCs from 10 ml of fresh peripheral blood. Total RNA was extracted using Trizol reagent, and RNA quality was assessed on an Agilent 2100 Bioanalyzer. The source is a woman in her thirties or forties with Graves' hyperthyroidism. Sequencing was done on a sample of blood.

The nucleotides are TGCAGTGCCGAAGACAGGGCCAACTATGGCTACACCTTC. Its coded protein is CSAEDRANYGYTF. The V and J segments used are TRBV20-1 and TRBJ1-2; TRBD1 matches 7 bases in the middle. The CDR3 measures 13 amino acids from cysteine to phenylalanine. Just the 39-base CDR3 DNA is kept, in frame starting at base 1. V lost 6 bases and J lost 2 bases, and the count of bases not matched to a germline gene is 6. The CDR1 and CDR2 encoded by the germline V gene (reference sequence) are DFQATT and SNEGSKA.